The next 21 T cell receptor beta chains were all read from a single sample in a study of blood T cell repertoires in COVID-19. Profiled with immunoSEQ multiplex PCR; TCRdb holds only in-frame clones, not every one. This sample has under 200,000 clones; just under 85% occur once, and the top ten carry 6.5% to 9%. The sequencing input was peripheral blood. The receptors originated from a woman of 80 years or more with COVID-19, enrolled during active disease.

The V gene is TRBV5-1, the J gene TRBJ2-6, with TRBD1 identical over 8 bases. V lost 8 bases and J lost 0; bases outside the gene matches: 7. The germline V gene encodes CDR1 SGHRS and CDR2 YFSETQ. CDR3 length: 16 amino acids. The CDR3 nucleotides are TGCGCCAGTACCGGGACAGGCATCTCTGGGGCCAACGTCCTGACTTTC. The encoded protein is CASTGTGISGANVLTF. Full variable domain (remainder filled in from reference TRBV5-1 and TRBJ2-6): KAGVTQTPRYLIKTRGQQVTLSCSPISGHRSVSWYQQTPGQGLQFLFEYFSETQRNKGNFPGRFSGRQFSNSRSEMNVSTLELGDSALYLCASTGTGISGANVLTFGAGSRLTVL.

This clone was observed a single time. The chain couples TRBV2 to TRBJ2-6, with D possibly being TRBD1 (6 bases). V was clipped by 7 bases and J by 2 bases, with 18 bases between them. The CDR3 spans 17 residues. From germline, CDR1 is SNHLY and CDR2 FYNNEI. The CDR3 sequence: CASKDRLFRAGANVLTF. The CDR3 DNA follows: TGTGCCAGCAAGGACAGACTCTTTAGGGCTGGGGCCAACGTCCTGACTTTC.

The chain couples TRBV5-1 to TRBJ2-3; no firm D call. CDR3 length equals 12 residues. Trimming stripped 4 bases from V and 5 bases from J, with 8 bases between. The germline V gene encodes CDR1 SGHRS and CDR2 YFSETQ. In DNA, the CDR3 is TGCGCCAGCAGCCCCCGAGGAGATACGCAGTATTTT. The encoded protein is CASSPRGDTQYF. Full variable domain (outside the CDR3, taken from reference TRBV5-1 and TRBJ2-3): KAGVTQTPRYLIKTRGQQVTLSCSPISGHRSVSWYQQTPGQGLQFLFEYFSETQRNKGNFPGRFSGRQFSNSRSEMNVSTLELGDSALYLCASSPRGDTQYFGPGTRLTVL.

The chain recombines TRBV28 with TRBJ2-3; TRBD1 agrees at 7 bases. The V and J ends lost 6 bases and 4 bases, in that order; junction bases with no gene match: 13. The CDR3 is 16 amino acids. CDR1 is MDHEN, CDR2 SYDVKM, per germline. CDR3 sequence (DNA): TGTGCCAGCAGAAAAGAACAGGGGTTGGTCGCAGATACGCAGTATTTT. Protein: CASRKEQGLVADTQYF.

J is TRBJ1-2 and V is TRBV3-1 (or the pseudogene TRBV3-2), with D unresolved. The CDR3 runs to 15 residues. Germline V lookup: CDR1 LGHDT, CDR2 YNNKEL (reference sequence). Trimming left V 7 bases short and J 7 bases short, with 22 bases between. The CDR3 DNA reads TGTGCCAGCACCCCGAGCCACAGTTTTGCGTCTGGCTACACCTTC. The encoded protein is CASTPSHSFASGYTF.

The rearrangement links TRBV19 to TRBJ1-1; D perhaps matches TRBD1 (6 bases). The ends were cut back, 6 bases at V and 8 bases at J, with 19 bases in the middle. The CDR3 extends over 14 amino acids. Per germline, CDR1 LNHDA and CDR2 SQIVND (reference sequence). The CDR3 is CASSSGPRGAEAFF. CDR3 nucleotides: TGTGCCAGTAGCTCCGGGCCGCGGGGGGCGGAAGCTTTCTTT.

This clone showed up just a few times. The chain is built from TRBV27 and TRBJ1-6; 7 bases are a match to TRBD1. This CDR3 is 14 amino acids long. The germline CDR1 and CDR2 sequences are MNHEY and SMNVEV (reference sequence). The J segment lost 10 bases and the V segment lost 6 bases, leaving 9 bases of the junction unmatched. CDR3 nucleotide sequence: TGTGCCAGCAGCCCCACAGGGGTCCTCTCACCCCTCCACTTT. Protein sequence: CASSPTGVLSPLHF.

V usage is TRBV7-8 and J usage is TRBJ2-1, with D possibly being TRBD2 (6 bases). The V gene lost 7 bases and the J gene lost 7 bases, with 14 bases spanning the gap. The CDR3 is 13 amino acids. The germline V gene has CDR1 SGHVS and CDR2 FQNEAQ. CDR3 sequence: CASIGGAQNEQFF. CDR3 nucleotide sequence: TGTGCCAGCATCGGCGGGGCCCAAAATGAGCAGTTCTTC.

In DNA, the CDR3 is TGTGCCAGCAGTTACGCCGCGTTTAACACTGAAGCTTTCTTT. Its translation: CASSYAAFNTEAFF. The V call is TRBV6-6, the J call TRBJ1-1; D unclear. CDR1 and CDR2 (germline): MNHNY, SVGAGI (reference sequence). The CDR3 extends over 14 amino acids. Trimming removed 2 bases from V and 2 bases from J, with 9 bases in between.

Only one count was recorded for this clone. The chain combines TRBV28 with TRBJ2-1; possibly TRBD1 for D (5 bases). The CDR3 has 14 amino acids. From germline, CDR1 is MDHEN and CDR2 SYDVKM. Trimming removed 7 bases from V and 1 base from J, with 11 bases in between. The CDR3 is CASILDSSYNEQFF. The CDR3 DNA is TGTGCCAGCATCCTCGACAGTTCCTACAATGAGCAGTTCTTC.

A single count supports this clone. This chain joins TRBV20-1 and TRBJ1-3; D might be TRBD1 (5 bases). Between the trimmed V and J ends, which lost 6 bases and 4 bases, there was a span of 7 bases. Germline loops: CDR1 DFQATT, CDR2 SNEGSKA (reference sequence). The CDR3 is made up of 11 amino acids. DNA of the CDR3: TGCAGTGCCCCAGGGGGAAACACCATATATTTT. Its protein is CSAPGGNTIYF.

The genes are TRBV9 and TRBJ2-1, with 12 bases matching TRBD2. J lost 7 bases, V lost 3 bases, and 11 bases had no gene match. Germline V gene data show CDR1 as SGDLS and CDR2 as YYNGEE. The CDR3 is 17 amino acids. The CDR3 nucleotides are TGTGCCAGCAGCGCCGCGGGTCCTAGCGGGGGGGTGAATGAGCAGTTCTTC. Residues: CASSAAGPSGGVNEQFF.

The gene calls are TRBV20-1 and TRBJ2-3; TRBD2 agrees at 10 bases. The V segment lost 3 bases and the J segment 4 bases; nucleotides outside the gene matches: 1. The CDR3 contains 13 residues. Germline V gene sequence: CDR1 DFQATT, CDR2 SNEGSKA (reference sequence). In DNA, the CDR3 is TGCAGTGCTAGTCTAGCGGGAGCAGATACGCAGTATTTT. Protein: CSASLAGADTQYF.

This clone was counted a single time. CDR3 nucleotides: TGTGCCAGCAGGGCAGGAAGAATGAACACTGAAGCTTTCTTT. As protein: CASRAGRMNTEAFF. The V and J genes are TRBV2 and TRBJ1-1; no reliable D call. Per the germline V gene, CDR1 is SNHLY and CDR2 is FYNNEI. The CDR3 totals 14 residues. Trimming cost V 6 bases and J 0 bases, with 11 bases left between them.

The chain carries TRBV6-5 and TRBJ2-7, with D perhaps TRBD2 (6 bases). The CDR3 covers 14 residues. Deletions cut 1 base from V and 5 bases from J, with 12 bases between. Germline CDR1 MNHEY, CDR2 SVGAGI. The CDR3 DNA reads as TGTGCCAGCAGTTACTTGTGGGGGGACCACGAGCAGTACTTC. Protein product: CASSYLWGDHEQYF.

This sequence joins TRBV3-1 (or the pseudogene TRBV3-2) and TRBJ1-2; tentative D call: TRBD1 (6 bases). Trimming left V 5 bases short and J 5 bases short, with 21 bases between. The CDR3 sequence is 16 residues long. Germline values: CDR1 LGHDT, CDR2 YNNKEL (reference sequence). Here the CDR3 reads CASSESGAGGWYGYTF. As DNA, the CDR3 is TGTGCCAGCAGCGAATCGGGGGCGGGAGGATGGTATGGCTACACCTTC.

In DNA form, the CDR3 reads TGTGCCAGTAGCAACAGGGACTACACAGATACGCAGTATTTT. Translation: CASSNRDYTDTQYF. The J gene is TRBJ2-3, the V gene TRBV19, with D perhaps TRBD2 (7 bases). V lost 6 bases and J 2 bases, leaving 12 bases between the germline ends. The CDR3 consists of 14 residues. From germline, CDR1 is LNHDA and CDR2 SQIVND (reference sequence).

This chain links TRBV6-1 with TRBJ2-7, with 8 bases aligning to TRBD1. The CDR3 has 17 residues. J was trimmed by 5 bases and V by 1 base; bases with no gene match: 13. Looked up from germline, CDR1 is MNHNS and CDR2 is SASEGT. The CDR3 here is CASSEGRGPGGIHEQYF. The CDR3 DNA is TGTGCCAGCAGTGAAGGGAGGGGGCCAGGGGGCATCCACGAGCAGTACTTC.

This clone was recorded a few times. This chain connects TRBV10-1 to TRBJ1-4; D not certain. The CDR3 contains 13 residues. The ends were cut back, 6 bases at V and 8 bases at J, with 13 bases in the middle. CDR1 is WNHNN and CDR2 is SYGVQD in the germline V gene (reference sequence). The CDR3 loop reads CASRPTEKEKLFF. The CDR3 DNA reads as TGCGCCAGCAGACCGACTGAAAAGGAAAAACTGTTTTTT.

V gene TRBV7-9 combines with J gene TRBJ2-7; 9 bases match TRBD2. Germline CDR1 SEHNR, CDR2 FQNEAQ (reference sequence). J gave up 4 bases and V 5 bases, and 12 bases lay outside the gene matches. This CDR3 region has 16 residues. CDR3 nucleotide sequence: TGTGCCAGCAGCACCCGGTCCACTAGCGGGCAATACGAGCAGTACTTC. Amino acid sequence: CASSTRSTSGQYEQYF.

Here the CDR3 DNA reads TGTGCCAGCAGTTACCAGCGCTGGGATACGCAGTATTTT. Translation: CASSYQRWDTQYF. This sequence joins TRBV6-5 and TRBJ2-3; D gene unclear. V lost 2 bases and J lost 6, with 9 bases in between. There are 13 residues in the CDR3. Germline CDR1 and CDR2: MNHEY and SVGAGI.